Reported below is one TCR beta chain. Its antigen remains unidentified. The protocol was immunoSEQ multiplex PCR, while the TCRdb copy is restricted to in-frame clones and leaves out a portion. Of approximately 2.1 million clones detected, approximately 93% appear once; the ten largest clones hold 0.35% to 0.45%. CDR3 length equals 12 residues. CDR1 is GTSNPN, CDR2 SVGIG, per germline (reference sequence). V was clipped by 3 bases and J by 2 bases, with 8 bases between them. The data were obtained in a study of shared clonotypes between healthy human individuals. General study points: Several donors held around 5% of naive CD4 clonotypes in common.

The receptor comes from a man younger than 35 in good health. Some clones in this sample may be carry-over from other donors' samples. The rearrangement uses TRBV30 and TRBJ2-7; D unresolved. Material for sequencing was naive CD4+ T cells from PBMCs. The sample's subset: CD45RA+ positively selected. The CDR3 spells CAWSEEAYEQYF. The CDR3 DNA reads TGTGCCTGGAGCGAGGAAGCCTACGAGCAGTACTTC.